The rows below give T cell receptor beta chains drawn from one sample of a study of blood T cells in healthy people across ages. TCRdb redid the calling of the 5' RACE reads with MiXCR, one entry per CDR3 protein. The top ten hold roughly 23% of the sample, which has roughly 1.9 million distinct CDR3 sequences, about two fifths seen once. The sample comprised blood. The receptor set was obtained from a human donor in good health. The conserved cysteine and the conserved F or W are not part of the CDR3 here. Fields, in order: J gene, V gene, CDR3 protein.

j_gene: TRBJ2-2; v_gene: TRBV12-3/TRBV12-4; CDR3aa: ASSSRASELF
j_gene: TRBJ2-1; v_gene: TRBV7-9; CDR3aa: ASKSDFNEQF
j_gene: TRBJ1-5; v_gene: TRBV20-1; CDR3aa: SAGRGAGGSSGPQH
j_gene: TRBJ2-3; v_gene: TRBV29-1; CDR3aa: SGDTSTDTQY
j_gene: TRBJ1-1; v_gene: TRBV6-2/TRBV6-3; CDR3aa: ASSPAQDSNTEAF
j_gene: TRBJ1-2; v_gene: TRBV29-1; CDR3aa: SAINEANYGYT
j_gene: TRBJ2-7; v_gene: TRBV20-1; CDR3aa: SARGTQGYYEQY
j_gene: -; v_gene: TRBV5-1; CDR3aa: ASSLRASETGKTQY
j_gene: TRBJ1-2; v_gene: TRBV7-9; CDR3aa: ASRPGTIYGYT
j_gene: TRBJ1-1; v_gene: TRBV12-3/TRBV12-4; CDR3aa: ASRYRDGGAEAF
j_gene: TRBJ2-1; v_gene: TRBV4-1; CDR3aa: ASSWAGDSYNEQF